This T cell receptor beta chain is drawn from a study of radiotherapy plus CTLA-4 blockade in lung cancer. The length of the CDR3 is 15 residues. Germline V lookup: CDR1 KGHSH, CDR2 LQKENI. The V end was cut by 3 bases, the J end by 2 bases, with 11 bases between. Study results and limitations: Early clonal dynamics of blood T cells, together with interferon-beta, were reported as the best response predictor.

On this clone: Its antigen is not known.

This table comes from immunoSEQ multiplex PCR, and its TCRdb copy is limited to in-frame clones, with some not included. The data hold 50,000 to 60,000 clones, with 82% observed a single time. The sequence was obtained from a human donor with non-small cell lung cancer whose response to radiotherapy plus ipilimumab could not be evaluated. The input for sequencing was peripheral blood, taken from a patient treated with radiotherapy plus ipilimumab. The chain recombines TRBV18 with TRBJ1-3; weak D call: TRBD1 (5 bases). CDR3 amino acids: CASSPGQGPGNTIYF. For the CDR3, the DNA is TGTGCCAGCTCACCGGGTCAGGGCCCTGGAAACACCATATATTTT.